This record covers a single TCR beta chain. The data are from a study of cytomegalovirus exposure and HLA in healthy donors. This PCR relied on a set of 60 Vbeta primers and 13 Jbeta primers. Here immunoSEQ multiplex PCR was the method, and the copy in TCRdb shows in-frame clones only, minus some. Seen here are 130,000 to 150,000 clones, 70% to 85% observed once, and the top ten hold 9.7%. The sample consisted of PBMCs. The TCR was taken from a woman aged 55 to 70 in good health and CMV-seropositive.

The CDR3 DNA reads as TGTGCCAGCAGTGAATCTGCGGGATCTGGGGCCAACGTCCTGACTTTC. Amino acid sequence: CASSESAGSGANVLTF. V and J are TRBV25-1 and TRBJ2-6, with D maybe TRBD2 (6 bases). This CDR3 is built from 16 residues. V gave up 1 base and J gave up 1 base, with 8 bases separating them. Germline CDR1 MGHDK, CDR2 SYGVNS.